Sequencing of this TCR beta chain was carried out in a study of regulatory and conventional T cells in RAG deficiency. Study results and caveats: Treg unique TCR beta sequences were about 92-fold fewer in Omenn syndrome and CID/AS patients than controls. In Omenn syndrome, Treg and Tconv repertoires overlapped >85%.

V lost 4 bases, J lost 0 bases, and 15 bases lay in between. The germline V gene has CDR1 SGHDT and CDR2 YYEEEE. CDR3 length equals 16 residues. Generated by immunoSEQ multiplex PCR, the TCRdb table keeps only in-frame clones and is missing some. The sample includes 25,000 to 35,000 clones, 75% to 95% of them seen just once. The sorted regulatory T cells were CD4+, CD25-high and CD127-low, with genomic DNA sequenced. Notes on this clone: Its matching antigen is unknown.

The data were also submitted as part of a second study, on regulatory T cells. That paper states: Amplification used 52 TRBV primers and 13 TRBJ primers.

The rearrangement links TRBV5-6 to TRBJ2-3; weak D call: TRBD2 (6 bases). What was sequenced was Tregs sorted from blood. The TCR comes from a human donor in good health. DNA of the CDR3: TGTGCCAGCAGCCAGCTGGGGGGTGGGAGCACAGATACGCAGTATTTT. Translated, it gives CASSQLGGGSTDTQYF.